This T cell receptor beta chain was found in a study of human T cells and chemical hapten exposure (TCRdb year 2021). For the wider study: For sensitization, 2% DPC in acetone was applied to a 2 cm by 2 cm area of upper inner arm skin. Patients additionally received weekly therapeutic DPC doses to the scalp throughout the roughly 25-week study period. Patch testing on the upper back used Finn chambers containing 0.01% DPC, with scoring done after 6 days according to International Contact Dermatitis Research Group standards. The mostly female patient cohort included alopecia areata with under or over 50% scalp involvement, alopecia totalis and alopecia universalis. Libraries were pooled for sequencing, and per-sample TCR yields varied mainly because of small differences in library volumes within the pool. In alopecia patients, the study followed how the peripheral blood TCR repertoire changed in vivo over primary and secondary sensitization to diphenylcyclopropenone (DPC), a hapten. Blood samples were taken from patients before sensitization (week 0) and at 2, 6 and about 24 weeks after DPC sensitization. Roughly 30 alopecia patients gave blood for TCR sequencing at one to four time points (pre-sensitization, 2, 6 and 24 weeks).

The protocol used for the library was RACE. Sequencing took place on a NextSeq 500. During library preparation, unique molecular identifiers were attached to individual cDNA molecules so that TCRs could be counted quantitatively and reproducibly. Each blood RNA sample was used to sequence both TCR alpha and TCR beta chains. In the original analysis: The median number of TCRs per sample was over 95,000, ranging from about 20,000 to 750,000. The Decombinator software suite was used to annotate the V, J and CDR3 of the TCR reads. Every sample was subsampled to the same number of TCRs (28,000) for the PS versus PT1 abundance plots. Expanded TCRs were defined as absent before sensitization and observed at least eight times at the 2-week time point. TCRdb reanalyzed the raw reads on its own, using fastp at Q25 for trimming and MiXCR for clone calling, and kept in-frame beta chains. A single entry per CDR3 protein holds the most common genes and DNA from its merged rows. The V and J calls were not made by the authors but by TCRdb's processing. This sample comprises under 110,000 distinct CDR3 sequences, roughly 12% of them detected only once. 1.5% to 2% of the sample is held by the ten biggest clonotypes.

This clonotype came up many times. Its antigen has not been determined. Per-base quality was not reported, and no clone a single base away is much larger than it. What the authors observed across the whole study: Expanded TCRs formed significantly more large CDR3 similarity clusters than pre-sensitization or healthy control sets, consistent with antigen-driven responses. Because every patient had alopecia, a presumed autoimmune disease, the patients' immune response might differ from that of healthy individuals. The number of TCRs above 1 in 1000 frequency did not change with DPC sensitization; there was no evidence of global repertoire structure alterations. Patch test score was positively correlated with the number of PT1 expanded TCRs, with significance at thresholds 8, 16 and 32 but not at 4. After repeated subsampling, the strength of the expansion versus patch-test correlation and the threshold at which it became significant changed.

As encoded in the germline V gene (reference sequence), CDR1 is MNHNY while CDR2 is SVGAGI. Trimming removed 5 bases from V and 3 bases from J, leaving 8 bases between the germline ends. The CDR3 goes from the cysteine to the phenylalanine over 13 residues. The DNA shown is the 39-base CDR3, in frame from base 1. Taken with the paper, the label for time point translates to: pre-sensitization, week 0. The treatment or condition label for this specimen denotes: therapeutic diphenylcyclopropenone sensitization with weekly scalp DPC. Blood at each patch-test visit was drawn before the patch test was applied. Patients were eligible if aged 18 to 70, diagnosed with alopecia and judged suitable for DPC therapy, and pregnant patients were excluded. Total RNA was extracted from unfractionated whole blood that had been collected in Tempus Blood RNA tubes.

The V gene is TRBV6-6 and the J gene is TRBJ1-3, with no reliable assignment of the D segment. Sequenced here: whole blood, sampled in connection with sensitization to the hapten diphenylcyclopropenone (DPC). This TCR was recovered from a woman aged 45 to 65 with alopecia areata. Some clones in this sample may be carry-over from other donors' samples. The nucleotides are TGTGCCAGCAGTAGGGAAAGTGGAAACACCATATATTTT. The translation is CASSRESGNTIYF.